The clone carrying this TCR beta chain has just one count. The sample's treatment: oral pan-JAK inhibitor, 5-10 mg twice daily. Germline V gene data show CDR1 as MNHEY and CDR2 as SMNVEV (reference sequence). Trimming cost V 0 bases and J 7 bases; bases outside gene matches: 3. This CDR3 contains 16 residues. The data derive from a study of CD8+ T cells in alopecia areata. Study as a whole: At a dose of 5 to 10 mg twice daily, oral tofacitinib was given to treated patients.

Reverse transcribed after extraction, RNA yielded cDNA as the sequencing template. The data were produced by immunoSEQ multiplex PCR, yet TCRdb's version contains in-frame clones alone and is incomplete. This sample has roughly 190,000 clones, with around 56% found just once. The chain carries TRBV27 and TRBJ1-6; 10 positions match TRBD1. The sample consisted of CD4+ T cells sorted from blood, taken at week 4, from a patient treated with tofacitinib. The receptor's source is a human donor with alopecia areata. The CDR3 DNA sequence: TGTGCCAGCAGTTTATCGTTGGACAGGGGGAATTCACCCCTCCACTTT. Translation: CASSLSLDRGNSPLHF.